This T cell receptor (beta chain) was sequenced during a study of PD-1 blockade in classical Hodgkin lymphoma. TCRdb keeps only in-frame clones here, not all; method: immunoSEQ multiplex PCR. The data show roughly 31,000 clones, 70% to 80% seen once. Every patient was affected by relapse after autologous stem cell transplantation, while exposure to brentuximab vedotin was not uniform. CDR1 is SEHNR and CDR2 is FQNEAQ in the germline V gene (reference sequence). V was trimmed by 5 bases and J by 10 bases, leaving 20 bases between them. The CDR3 covers 14 residues. The chain couples TRBV7-9 to TRBJ1-1; perhaps TRBD1 as D (5 bases). Sequencing used peripheral blood mononuclear cells (PBMCs), obtained before the second cycle of nivolumab. This clonotype was obtained from a human donor with classical Hodgkin lymphoma. The CDR3 bases are TGTGCCAGCAGCACCGGCTCAGGGACGGGTTCAGCTTTCTTT. Encoded protein: CASSTGSGTGSAFF.